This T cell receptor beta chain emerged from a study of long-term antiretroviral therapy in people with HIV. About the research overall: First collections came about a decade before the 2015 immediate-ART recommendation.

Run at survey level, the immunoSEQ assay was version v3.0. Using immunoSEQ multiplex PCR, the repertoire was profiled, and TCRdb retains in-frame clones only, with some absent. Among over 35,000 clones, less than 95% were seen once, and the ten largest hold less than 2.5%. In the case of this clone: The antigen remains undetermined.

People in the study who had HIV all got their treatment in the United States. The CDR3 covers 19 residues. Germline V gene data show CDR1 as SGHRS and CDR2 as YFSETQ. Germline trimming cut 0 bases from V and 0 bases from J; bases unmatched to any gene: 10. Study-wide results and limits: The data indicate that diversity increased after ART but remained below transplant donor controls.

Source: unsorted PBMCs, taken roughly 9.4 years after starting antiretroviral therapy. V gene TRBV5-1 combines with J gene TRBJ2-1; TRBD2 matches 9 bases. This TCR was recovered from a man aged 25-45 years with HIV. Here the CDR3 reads CASSLGLASGEDSYNEQFF. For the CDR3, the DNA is TGCGCCAGCAGCTTGGGTTTGGCTAGCGGGGAAGACTCCTACAATGAGCAGTTCTTC.